This T cell receptor beta chain appears in the sequencing data of a study of T cell clusters in autoimmune cytopenias. This clonotype is classed as medium-sized (0.01 to 0.1%) by frequency. Its antigen remains unknown. General study points: Primary autoimmune cytopenia patients appeared to lack physiological T cell clusters present in healthy donors. The T cell clusters came from computational analysis alone and lack functional validation. Compared with active autoimmune hepatitis patients, healthy donors showed about 3.2-fold more exclusive TRB clusters.

Per the germline V gene, CDR1 is SEHNR and CDR2 is FQNEAQ (reference sequence). The CDR3 has 13 amino acids. TRB rearrangements were amplified by touch-down multiplex PCR with mixed TRB-A/B primers. With the multiplex PCR reads reprocessed, TCRdb shows one record per CDR3 protein and no DNA. The specimen's table records over 750 distinct CDR3 sequences. Each sample's input was 250 to 300 ng genomic DNA, 35,000 to 40,000 genome equivalents. The V gene is TRBV7-9, the J gene TRBJ2-7. This clonotype was obtained from a human donor with an autoimmune cytopenia or autoimmune hepatitis (not recorded which). What was sequenced was peripheral blood. The CDR3 reads CASSSTIFYEQYF.